One and the same sample provided the 5 T cell receptor beta chains below, sequenced in a study of T cells in Graves' hyperthyroidism and ophthalmopathy. Amplified regions were TCR beta CDR3 sequences from RNA transcripts. HTBI primers were employed in a first-round RT-PCR of the TCR CDR3. Each CDR3 protein is one row after TCRdb ran MiXCR on the multiplex PCR reads. This sample has some 550,000 distinct CDR3 sequences, with about 16% found just once. What was sequenced was blood. All receptors come from a woman between 35 and 50 years old with Graves' ophthalmopathy.

In its sample, this clonotype was seen many times. V is TRBV2 and J is TRBJ2-3, with D possibly being TRBD1 or TRBD2 (6 bases each). V lost 6 bases and J lost 6, with 7 bases in between. The CDR3 length is 11 residues. CDR1 SNHLY and CDR2 FYNNEI come from the germline V gene. The CDR3 protein is CASRGGDTQYF. In DNA form, the CDR3 reads TGTGCCAGCAGGGGGGGCGATACGCAGTATTTT.

There are many counts of this clonotype. The gene calls are TRBV30 and TRBJ1-2; D is uncertain. Germline V lookup: CDR1 GTSNPN, CDR2 SVGIG (reference sequence). Trimming left V 3 bases short and J 4 bases short, with 15 bases between. The CDR3 runs to 14 residues. CDR3 loop: CAWRATSVGYGYTF. As DNA, the CDR3 is TGTGCCTGGAGGGCAACGTCGGTGGGCTATGGCTACACCTTC. Filled out from reference TRBV30 and TRBJ1-2, the complete variable domain reads SQTIHQWPATLVQPVGSPLSLECTVEGTSNPNLYWYRQAAGRGLQLLFYSVGIGQISSEVPQNLSASRPQDRQFILSSKKLLLSDSGFYLCAWRATSVGYGYTFGSGTRLTVV.

V usage is TRBV2 and J usage is TRBJ1-2; D is unresolved. V dropped 7 bases and J dropped 7 bases, with 16 bases sitting between them. Looked up from germline, CDR1 is SNHLY and CDR2 is FYNNEI. This CDR3 is built from 13 residues. The CDR3 bases are TGTGCCAGCATGGATCCGAGGCCGGGTGGCTACACCTTC. It yields the protein CASMDPRPGGYTF.

The table lists this clonotype with a few counts. The chain links TRBV5-5 to TRBJ2-4, with a possible D match to TRBD2 (6 bases). The CDR3 has 17 residues. Trimming took 4 bases from V and 0 from J, leaving 17 bases between them. Germline V gene lookup returns CDR1 SGHKS and CDR2 YYEKEE (reference sequence). The CDR3 loop is CASSLRLETLAKNIQYF. DNA of the CDR3: TGTGCCAGCAGCCTAAGACTAGAGACCTTAGCCAAAAACATTCAGTACTTC.

The table lists this clonotype with many counts. The chain links TRBV7-8 to TRBJ2-7, with 9 nucleotides matching TRBD2. CDR1 SGHVS and CDR2 FQNEAQ come from the germline V gene. CDR3 length: 14 amino acids. Trimming at V came to 3 bases and at J to 5 bases, leaving 5 bases not matched to a gene. In DNA form, the CDR3 reads TGTGCCAGCAGCTTGCTAGCGGGATCTCACGAGCAGTACTTC. Amino acids: CASSLLAGSHEQYF.